This T cell receptor beta chain was sequenced during a study of chemoradiotherapy in HPV16-positive cancers (dated by TCRdb to the early 2020s). At the level of the whole study: Functional T-cell assays on cells from a couple of HPV16-positive patients defined candidate HPV-specific T-cell clones and common TCR motifs. The study asked whether T-cell immunity to the HPV oncoproteins E6 and E7 changes during chemoradiotherapy and whether this immunity affects survival. Next, the candidate HPV-specific TCRs and motifs were followed in TCR repertoires from approximately 87 patients with HPV-related cancers. Beyond this particular receptor, the publication reports: The functional definition of HPV-specific T cells was derived from only a couple of HPV16-positive patients, and the survival association was reported for HPV16-positive patients. Expansion of candidate HPV-specific clones and E7-related TCR motifs was observed in the tumor microenvironment during treatment, whereas no such expansion was observed for non-HPV-specific T cells. Among HPV16-positive patients, expansion of HPV-responsive T cells during chemoradiotherapy was associated with better recurrence-free survival.

Repertoires were sampled repeatedly over the course of chemoradiotherapy so that clonal expansion in the tumor microenvironment could be followed. CDR1 SGDLS and CDR2 YYNGEE were looked up in the germline V gene. Relative to germline, V is missing 0 bases and J is missing 3 bases, with 2 bases of the junction outside any gene match. The CDR3 starts with the cysteine, ends with the phenylalanine, and has 16 residues. The sequence is cut down to CDR3 DNA, 48 bases in frame from base 1. Concerning this clone itself: Its antigen is currently not known. No per-base quality is available; no much larger clone lies one base away.

Libraries were constructed by the immunoSEQ multiplex PCR assay. TCRdb mirrors the immuneACCESS table, restricted to in-frame sequences. Some clones are absent from its copies; in checked studies, under half trace to an unresolved V gene, and the reason for the others is unknown. Counted in this sample were 6,200 or so clones; roughly 80% of them appeared once. Around 7.3% of the sample lies in the top ten. The source material was tumor tissue, sampled from a patient who underwent chemoradiotherapy. The rearranged chain carries TRBV9 and TRBJ2-1, with TRBD2 identical over 11 junction bases. The receptor was isolated from a human donor with HPV-associated anogenital cancer. Here is the DNA: TGTGCCAGCAGCGTAGGACTAGCGGGAAGCTACAATGAGCAGTTCTTC. Translated, this gives CASSVGLAGSYNEQFF.